This TCR beta chain originates from a study of blood T cell repertoires in COVID-19. The wider study: COVID-19 samples collected from the United States, Italy and Spain covered acute and convalescent phases. The cDNA or gDNA used as material had been derived from T cells, B-cell-depleted T cells, or PBMCs.

Details on this clone: A much more abundant neighbour one base away suggests this may be a read error.

The authors' processing: Quantification of nucleated cells was approximated via reference gene primer amplification. TCRdb keeps only in-frame clones here, not all; method: immunoSEQ multiplex PCR. That table furnishes V, J and clone size, whereas the DNA furnished D and trimming. In the table there are roughly 240,000 clones, roughly four fifths of which are singletons. The CDR3 totals 13 residues. V lost 6 bases, J lost 3 bases, and 3 bases stayed unmatched. The sequencing input was peripheral blood. V and J are TRBV12-3 or TRBV12-4 and TRBJ1-2, with TRBD1 matching 8 bases. The source of this sequence is a woman in her sixties or seventies with acute or convalescent COVID-19. In DNA, the CDR3 is TGTGCCAGCAGCCCGACAGGGGACTATGGCTACACCTTC. Its protein is CASSPTGDYGYTF.